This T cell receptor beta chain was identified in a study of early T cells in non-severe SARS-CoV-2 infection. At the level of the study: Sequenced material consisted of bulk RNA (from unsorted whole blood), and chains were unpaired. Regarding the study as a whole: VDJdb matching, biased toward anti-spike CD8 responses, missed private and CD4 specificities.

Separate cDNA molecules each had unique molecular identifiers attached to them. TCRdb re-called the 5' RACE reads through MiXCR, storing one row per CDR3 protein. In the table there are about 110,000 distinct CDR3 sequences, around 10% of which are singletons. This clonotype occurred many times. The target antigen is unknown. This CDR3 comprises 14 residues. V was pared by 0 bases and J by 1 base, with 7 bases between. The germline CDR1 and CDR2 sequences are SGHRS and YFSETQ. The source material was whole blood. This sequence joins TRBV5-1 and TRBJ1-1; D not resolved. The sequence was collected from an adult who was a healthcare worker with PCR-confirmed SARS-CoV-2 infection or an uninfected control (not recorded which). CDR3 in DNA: TGCGCCAGCAGCTTGGATGCGACGAACACTGAAGCTTTCTTT. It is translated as CASSLDATNTEAFF.